This T cell receptor (beta chain) was captured by sequencing in a study of glioma-infiltrating T cells after dendritic cell vaccination. Looking at the study overall: The vaccine used monocyte-derived dendritic cells pulsed overnight with autologous tumor lysate. Regarding the study as a whole: Few patients contributed both blood and tumor specimens.

This clone has just a few counts. What it binds is unknown. Sequencing used immunoSEQ multiplex PCR; TCRdb keeps in-frame clones, though not all of them. The sample holds around 92,000 clones; around 80% are singletons and the top ten take 5% to 7%. The sample's time point: after dendritic cell vaccination, including at tumor progression/relapse. PBMC sampling occurred before vaccination, two weeks after the third dose, and at progression. The CDR3 covers 12 residues. Germline V gene lookup returns CDR1 MDHEN and CDR2 SYDVKM. With 6 bases clipped from V and 8 bases from J, the junction kept 6 bases outside the gene matches.

This receptor was taken from a human donor with glioblastoma. The chain couples TRBV28 to TRBJ1-1; the match to TRBD1 covers 7 bases. Sequencing was performed on blood, taken after dendritic cell vaccination. Here the CDR3 reads CASSPRQGEAFF. CDR3 coding DNA: TGTGCCAGCAGCCCGCGACAGGGCGAAGCTTTCTTT.